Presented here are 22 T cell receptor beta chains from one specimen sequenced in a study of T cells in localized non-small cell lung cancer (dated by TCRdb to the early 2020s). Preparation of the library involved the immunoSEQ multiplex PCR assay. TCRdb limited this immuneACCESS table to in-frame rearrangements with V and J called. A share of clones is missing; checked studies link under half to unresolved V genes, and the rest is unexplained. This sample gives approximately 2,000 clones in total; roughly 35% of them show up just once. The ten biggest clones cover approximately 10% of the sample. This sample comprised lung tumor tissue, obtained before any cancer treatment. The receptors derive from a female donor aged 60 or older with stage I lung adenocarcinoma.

DNA for the CDR3: TGTGCCAGTAGTGGAGGGTTACTAACTAATGAAAAACTGTTTTTT. It translates to CASSGGLLTNEKLFF. The V and J genes are TRBV19 and TRBJ1-4, with D uncertain. The CDR3 has 15 amino acids. Germline-derived CDR1 and CDR2 are LNHDA and SQIVND (reference sequence). The V gene lost 5 bases and the J gene lost 1 base, with 11 bases spanning the gap. The full variable domain, rest sourced from reference TRBV19 and TRBJ1-4, is DGGITQSPKYLFRKEGQNVTLSCEQNLNHDAMYWYRQDPGQGLRLIYYSQIVNDFQKGDIAEGYSVSREKKESFPLTVTSAQKNPTAFYLCASSGGLLTNEKLFFGSGTQLSVL.

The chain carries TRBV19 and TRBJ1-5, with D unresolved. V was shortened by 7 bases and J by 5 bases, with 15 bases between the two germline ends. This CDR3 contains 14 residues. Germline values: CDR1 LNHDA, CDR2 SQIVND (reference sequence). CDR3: CASTLPGPDQPQHF. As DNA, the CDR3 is TGTGCCAGTACTCTACCTGGACCCGATCAGCCCCAGCATTTT.

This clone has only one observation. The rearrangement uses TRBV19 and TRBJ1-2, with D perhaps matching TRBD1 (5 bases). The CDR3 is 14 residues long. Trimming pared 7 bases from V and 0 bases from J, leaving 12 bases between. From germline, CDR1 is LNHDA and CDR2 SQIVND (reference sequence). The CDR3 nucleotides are TGTGCCAGTATACATCCAGGGACTAACTATGGCTACACCTTC. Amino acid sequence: CASIHPGTNYGYTF.

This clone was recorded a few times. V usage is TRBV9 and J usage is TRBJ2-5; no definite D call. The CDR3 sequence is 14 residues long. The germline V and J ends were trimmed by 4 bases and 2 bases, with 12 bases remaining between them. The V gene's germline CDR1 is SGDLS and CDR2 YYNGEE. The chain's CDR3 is CASSPPSVQETQYF. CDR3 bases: TGTGCCAGCAGCCCCCCCTCCGTTCAAGAGACCCAGTACTTC.

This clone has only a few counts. The CDR3 coding sequence is TGTGCCAGCATGAGACCGGGGAAGTCACCCCTCCACTTT. Encoded protein: CASMRPGKSPLHF. The genes are TRBV9 and TRBJ1-6; D unresolved. CDR1 and CDR2 (germline): SGDLS, YYNGEE. CDR3 length: 13 residues. The V and J ends lost 6 bases and 10 bases respectively, with 14 bases between them.

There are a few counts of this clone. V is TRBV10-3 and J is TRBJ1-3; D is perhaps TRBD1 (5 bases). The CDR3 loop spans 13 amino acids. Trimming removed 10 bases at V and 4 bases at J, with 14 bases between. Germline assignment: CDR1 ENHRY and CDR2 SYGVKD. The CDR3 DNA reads TGTGCCAGCCAACGGGGGACGGGAAACACCATATATTTT. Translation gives CASQRGTGNTIYF.

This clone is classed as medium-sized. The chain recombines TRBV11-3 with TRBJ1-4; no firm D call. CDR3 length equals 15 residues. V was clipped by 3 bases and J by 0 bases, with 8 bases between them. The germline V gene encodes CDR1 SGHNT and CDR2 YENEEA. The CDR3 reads CASSFTHATNEKLFF. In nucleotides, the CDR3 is TGTGCCAGCAGCTTCACCCATGCAACTAATGAAAAACTGTTTTTT.

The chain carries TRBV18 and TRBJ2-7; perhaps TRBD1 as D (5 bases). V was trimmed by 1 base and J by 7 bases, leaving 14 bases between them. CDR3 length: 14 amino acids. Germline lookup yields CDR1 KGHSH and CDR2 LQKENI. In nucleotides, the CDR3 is TGTGCCAGCTCACCACATAAAGGGGCGTGGGAGCAGTACTTC. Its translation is CASSPHKGAWEQYF.

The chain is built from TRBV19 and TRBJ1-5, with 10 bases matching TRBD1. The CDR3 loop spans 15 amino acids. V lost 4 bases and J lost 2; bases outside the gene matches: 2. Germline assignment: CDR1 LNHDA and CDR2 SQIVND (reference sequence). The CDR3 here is CASSRTGGRNQPQHF. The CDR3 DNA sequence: TGTGCCAGTAGTAGGACAGGGGGACGCAATCAGCCCCAGCATTTT. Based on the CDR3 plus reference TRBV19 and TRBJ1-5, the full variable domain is DGGITQSPKYLFRKEGQNVTLSCEQNLNHDAMYWYRQDPGQGLRLIYYSQIVNDFQKGDIAEGYSVSREKKESFPLTVTSAQKNPTAFYLCASSRTGGRNQPQHFGDGTRLSIL.

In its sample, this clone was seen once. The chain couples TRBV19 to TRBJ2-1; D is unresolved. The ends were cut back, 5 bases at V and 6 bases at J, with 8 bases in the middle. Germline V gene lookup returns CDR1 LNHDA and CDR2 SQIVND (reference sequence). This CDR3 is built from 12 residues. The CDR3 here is CASSAQINEQFF. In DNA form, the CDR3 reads TGTGCCAGTAGTGCGCAGATCAATGAGCAGTTCTTC.

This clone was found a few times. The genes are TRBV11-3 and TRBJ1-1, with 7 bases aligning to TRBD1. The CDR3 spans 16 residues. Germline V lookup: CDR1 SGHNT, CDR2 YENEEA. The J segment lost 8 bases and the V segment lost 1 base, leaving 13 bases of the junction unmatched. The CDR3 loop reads CASSLGMRGRIAEAFF. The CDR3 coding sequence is TGTGCCAGCAGCTTAGGTATGAGGGGGCGAATAGCCGAAGCTTTCTTT.

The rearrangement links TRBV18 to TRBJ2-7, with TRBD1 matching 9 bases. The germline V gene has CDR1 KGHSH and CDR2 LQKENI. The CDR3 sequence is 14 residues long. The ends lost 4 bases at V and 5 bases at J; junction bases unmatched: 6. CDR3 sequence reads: CASSQGTGWDEQYF. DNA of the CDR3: TGTGCCAGCTCACAAGGGACAGGGTGGGACGAGCAGTACTTC. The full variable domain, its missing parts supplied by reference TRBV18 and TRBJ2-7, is NAGVMQNPRHLVRRRGQEARLRCSPMKGHSHVYWYRQLPEEGLKFMVYLQKENIIDESGMPKERFSAEFPKEGPSILRIQQVVRGDSAAYFCASSQGTGWDEQYFGPGTRLTVT.

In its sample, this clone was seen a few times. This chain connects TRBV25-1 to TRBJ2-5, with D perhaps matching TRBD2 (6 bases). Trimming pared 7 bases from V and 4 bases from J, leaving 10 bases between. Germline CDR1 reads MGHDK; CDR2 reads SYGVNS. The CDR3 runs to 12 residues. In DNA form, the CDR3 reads TGTGCCAGCAAGGCGGGGCTAGAGACCCAGTACTTC. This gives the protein CASKAGLETQYF.

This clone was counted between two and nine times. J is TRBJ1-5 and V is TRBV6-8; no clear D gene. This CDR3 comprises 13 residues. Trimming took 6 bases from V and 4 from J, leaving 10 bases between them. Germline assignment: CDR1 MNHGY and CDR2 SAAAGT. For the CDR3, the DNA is TGTGCCAGCAGAGCCTCAGCTAATCAGCCCCAGCATTTT. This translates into CASRASANQPQHF.

The CDR3 sequence: CASSHRTGWNTEAFF. The CDR3 DNA reads as TGTGCCAGCAGCCACCGGACAGGGTGGAACACTGAAGCTTTCTTT. The chain couples TRBV14 to TRBJ1-1; 8 bases line up with TRBD1. Looked up from germline, CDR1 is SGHDN and CDR2 is FVKESK. Germline trimming cut 3 bases from V and 1 base from J; bases unmatched to any gene: 4. The CDR3 covers 15 residues.

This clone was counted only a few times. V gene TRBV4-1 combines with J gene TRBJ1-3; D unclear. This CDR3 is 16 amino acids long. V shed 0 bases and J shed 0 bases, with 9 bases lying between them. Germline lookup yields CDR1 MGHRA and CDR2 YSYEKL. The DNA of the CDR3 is TGCGCCAGCAGCCAAGAGGTGGCGGACTCTGGAAACACCATATATTTT. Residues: CASSQEVADSGNTIYF.

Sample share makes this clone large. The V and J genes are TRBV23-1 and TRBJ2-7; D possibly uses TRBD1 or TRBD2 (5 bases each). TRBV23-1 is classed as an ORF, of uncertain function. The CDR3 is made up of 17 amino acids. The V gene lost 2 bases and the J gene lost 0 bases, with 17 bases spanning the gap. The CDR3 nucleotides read TGCGCCAGCAGTCAACCTGACCGGGACCCAGCCTCCTACGAGCAGTACTTC. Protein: CASSQPDRDPASYEQYF.

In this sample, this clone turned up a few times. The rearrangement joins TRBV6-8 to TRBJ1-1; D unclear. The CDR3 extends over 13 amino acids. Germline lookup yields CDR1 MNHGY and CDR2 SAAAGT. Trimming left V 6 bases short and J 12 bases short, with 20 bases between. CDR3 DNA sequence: TGTGCCAGCAGCCCCGACACCTTCGCGGAAACTTTCTTT. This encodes CASSPDTFAETFF.

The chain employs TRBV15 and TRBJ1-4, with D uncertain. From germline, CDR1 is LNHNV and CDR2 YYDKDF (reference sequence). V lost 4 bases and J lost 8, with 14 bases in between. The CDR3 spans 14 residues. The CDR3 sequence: CATSMTRGNEKLFF. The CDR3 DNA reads TGTGCCACCAGCATGACCCGGGGAAACGAAAAACTGTTTTTT.

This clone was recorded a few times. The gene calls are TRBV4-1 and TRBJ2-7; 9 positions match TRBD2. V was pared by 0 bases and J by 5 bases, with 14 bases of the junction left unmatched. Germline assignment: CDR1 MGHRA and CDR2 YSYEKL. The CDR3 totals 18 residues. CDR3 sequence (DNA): TGCGCCAGCAGCCAAGATCTCGGTAATAGCGGGAGTAAGGACGAGCAGTACTTC. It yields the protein CASSQDLGNSGSKDEQYF.

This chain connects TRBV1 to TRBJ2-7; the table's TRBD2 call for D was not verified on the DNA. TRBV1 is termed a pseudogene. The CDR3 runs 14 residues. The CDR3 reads CASSQDQLSYEQYF. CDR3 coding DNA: TGCGCCAGCAGCCAAGACCAACTTTCCTACGAGCAGTACTTC.

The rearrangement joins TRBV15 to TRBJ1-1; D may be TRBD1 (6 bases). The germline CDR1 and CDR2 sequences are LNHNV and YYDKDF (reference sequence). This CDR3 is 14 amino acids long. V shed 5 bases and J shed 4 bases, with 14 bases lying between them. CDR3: CATSAVGAGTEAFF. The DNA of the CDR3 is TGTGCCACCAGCGCCGTGGGGGCCGGCACTGAAGCTTTCTTT.